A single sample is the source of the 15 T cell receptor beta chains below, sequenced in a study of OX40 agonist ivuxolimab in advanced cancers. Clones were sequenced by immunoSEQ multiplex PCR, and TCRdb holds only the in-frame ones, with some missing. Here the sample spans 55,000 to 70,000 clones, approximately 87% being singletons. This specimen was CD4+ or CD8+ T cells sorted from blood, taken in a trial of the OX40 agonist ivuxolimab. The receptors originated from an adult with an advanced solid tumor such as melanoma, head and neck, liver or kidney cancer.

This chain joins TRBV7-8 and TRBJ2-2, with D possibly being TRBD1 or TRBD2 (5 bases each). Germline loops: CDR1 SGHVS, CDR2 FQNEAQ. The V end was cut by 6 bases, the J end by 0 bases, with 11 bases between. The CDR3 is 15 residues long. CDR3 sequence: CASRGRGSNTGELFF. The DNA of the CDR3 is TGTGCCAGCAGGGGGCGCGGGTCGAACACCGGGGAGCTGTTTTTT.

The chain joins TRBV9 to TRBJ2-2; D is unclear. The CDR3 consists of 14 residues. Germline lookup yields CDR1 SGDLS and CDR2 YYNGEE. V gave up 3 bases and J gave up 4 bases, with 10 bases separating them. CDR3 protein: CASSARHSTGELFF. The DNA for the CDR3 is TGTGCCAGCAGCGCCCGTCATAGCACCGGGGAGCTGTTTTTT.

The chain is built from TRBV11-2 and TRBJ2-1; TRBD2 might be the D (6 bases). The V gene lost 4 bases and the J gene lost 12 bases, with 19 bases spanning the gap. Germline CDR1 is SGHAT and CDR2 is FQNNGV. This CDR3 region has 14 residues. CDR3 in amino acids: CASSSPRGTPVQFF. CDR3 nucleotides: TGTGCCAGCAGCTCGCCACGGGGGACCCCTGTGCAGTTCTTC.

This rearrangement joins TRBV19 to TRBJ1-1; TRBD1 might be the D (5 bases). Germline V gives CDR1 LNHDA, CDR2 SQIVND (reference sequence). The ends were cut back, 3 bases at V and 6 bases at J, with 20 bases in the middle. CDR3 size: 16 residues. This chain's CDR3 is CASSILTQGFNAEAFF. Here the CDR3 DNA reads TGTGCCAGTAGTATCCTCACCCAGGGATTCAACGCTGAAGCTTTCTTT.

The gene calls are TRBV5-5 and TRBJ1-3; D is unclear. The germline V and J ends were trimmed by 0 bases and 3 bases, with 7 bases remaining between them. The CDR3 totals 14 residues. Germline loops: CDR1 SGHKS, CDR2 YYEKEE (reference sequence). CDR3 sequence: CASSLGGNGNTIYF. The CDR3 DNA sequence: TGTGCCAGCAGCTTGGGAGGGAATGGAAACACCATATATTTT.

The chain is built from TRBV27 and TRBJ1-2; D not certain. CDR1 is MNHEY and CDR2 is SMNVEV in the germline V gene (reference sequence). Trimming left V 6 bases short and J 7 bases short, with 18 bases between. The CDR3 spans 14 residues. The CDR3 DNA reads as TGTGCCAGCAGCCCGGGGTTCGTTCGAGTTGGCTACACCTTC. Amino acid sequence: CASSPGFVRVGYTF.

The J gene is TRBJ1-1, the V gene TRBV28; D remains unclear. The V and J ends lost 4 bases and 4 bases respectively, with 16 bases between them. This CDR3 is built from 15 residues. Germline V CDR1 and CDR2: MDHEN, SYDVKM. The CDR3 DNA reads TGTGCCAGCAGTTCAAGGACGGTTTTGGGCACTGAAGCTTTCTTT. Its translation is CASSSRTVLGTEAFF.

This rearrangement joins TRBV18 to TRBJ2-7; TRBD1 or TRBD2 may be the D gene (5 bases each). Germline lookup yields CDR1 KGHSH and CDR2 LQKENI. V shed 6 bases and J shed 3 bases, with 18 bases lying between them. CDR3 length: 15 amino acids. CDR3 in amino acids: CASSPRDRTNYEQYF. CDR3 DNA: TGTGCCAGCTCGCCTAGGGACCGGACGAACTACGAGCAGTACTTC.

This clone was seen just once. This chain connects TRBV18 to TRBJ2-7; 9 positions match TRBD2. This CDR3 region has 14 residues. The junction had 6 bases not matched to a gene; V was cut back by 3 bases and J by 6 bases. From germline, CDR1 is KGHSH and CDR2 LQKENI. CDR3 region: CASSPAGGPGEQYF. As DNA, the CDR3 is TGTGCCAGCTCACCGGCGGGAGGGCCAGGCGAGCAGTACTTC.

The CDR3 spells CASSRRTGTMGAFF. CDR3 nucleotides: TGTGCCAGCAGCCGACGGACAGGGACCATGGGAGCTTTCTTT. The chain couples TRBV27 to TRBJ1-1; 8 bases are shared with TRBD1. The V segment lost 6 bases and the J segment 10 bases; nucleotides outside the gene matches: 13. Per germline, CDR1 MNHEY and CDR2 SMNVEV (reference sequence). The CDR3 totals 14 residues.

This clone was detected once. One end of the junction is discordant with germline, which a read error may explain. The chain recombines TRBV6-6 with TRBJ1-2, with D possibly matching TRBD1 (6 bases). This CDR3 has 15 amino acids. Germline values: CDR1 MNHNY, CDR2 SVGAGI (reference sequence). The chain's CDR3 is CASTYWDTLNYGYTF. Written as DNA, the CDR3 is TGTGCCAGCACTTACTGGGACACCTTAAACTATGGCTACACCTTC.

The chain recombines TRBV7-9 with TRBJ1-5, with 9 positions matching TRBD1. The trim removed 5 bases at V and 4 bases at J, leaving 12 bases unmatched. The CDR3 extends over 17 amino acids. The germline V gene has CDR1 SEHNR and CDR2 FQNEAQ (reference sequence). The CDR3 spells CASSTGTGILANQPQHF. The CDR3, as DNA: TGTGCCAGCAGCACCGGGACAGGGATCCTAGCAAATCAGCCCCAGCATTTT.

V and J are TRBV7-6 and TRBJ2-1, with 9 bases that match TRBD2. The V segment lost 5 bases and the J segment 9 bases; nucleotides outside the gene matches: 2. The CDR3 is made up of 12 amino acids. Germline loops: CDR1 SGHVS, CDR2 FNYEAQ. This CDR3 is CASSISGSEQFF. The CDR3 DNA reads TGTGCCAGCAGCATTAGCGGGAGTGAGCAGTTCTTC.

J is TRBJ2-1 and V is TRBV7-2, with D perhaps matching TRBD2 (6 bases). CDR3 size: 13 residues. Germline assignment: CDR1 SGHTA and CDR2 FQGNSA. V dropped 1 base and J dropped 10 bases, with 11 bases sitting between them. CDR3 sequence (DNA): TGTGCCAGCAGCTTAGTCCGGGGGAGGGAGCAGTTCTTC. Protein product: CASSLVRGREQFF.

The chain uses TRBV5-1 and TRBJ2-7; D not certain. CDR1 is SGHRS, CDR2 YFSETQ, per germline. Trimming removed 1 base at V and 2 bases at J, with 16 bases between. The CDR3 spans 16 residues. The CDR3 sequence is CASSLTAAEGTYEQYF. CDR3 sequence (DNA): TGCGCCAGCAGCTTGACGGCAGCCGAAGGTACCTACGAGCAGTACTTC.